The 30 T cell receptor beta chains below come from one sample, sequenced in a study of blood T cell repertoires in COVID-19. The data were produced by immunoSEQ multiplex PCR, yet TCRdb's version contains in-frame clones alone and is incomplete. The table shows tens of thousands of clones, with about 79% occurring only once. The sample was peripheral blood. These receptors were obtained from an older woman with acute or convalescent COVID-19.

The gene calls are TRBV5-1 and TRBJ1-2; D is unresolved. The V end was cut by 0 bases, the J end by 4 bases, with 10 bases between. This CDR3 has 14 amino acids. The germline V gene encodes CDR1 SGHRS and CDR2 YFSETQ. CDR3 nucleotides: TGCGCCAGCAGCTTGGCGGACTCTGGCTATGGCTACACCTTC. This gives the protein CASSLADSGYGYTF.

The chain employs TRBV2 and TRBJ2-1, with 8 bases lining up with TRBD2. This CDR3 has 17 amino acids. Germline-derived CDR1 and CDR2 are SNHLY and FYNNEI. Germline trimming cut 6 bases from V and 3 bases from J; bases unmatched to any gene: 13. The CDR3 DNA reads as TGTGCCAGCAGGCCGAACCTGGCGGGGGGTCGCTACAATGAGCAGTTCTTC. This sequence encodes CASRPNLAGGRYNEQFF.

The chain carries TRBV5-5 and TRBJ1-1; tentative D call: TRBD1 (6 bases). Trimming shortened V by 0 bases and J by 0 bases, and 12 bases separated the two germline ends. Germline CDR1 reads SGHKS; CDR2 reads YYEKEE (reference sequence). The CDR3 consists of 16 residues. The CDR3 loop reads CASSLGQETLNTEAFF. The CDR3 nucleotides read TGTGCCAGCAGCTTGGGACAGGAGACCTTGAACACTGAAGCTTTCTTT.

The CDR3 DNA reads as TGTGCCAGCAGTCCCGGGACAGGGGTCGGGAACACTGAAGCTTTCTTT. Protein: CASSPGTGVGNTEAFF. This chain uses TRBV28 with TRBJ1-1; 10 positions match TRBD1. Germline V gene sequence: CDR1 MDHEN, CDR2 SYDVKM. V shed 5 bases, J shed 1 base, and the junction held 7 bases outside the gene matches. The CDR3 is 16 amino acids.

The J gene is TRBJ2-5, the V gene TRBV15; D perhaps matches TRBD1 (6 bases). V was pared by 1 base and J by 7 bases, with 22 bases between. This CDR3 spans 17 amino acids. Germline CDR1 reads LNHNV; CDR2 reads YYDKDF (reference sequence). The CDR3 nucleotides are TGTGCCACCAGCAGAGTGCGAACCAAACAGGGAACAGGGACCCAGTACTTC. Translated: CATSRVRTKQGTGTQYF.

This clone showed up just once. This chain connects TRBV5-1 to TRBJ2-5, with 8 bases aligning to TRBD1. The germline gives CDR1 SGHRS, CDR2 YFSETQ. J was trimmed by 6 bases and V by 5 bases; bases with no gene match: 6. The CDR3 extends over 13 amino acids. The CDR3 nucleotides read TGCGCCAGCAGTCAGGGGGCGGAGAAGACCCAGTACTTC. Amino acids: CASSQGAEKTQYF.

CDR3 nucleotide sequence: TGTGCCAGCACCGACACAGGGGGCCACTCTGGAAACACCATATATTTT. This gives the protein CASTDTGGHSGNTIYF. The chain carries TRBV6-6 and TRBJ1-3, with 9 bases lining up with TRBD1. The germline V gene encodes CDR1 MNHNY and CDR2 SVGAGI (reference sequence). The CDR3 contains 16 residues. V lost 7 bases to trimming and J lost 0 bases; unmatched junction nucleotides: 7.

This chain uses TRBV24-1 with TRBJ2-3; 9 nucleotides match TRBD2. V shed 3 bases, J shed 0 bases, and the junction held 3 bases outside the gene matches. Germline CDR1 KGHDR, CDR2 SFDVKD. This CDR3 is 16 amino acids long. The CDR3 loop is CATSDPGLASTDTQYF. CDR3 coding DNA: TGTGCCACCAGTGATCCTGGACTAGCGAGCACAGATACGCAGTATTTT.

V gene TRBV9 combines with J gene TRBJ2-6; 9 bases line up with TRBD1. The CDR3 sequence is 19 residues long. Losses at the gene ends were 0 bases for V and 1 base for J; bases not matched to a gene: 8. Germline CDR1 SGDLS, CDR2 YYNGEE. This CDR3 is CASSVVWGQGYSGANVLTF. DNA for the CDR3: TGTGCCAGCAGCGTAGTCTGGGGACAGGGTTATTCTGGGGCCAACGTCCTGACTTTC.

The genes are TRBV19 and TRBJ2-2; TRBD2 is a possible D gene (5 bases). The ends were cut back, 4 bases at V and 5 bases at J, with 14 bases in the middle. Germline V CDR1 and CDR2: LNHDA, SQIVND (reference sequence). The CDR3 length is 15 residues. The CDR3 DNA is TGTGCCAGTAGTAGTAGCAGCGGTGTGACCGGGGAGCTGTTTTTT. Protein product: CASSSSSGVTGELFF.

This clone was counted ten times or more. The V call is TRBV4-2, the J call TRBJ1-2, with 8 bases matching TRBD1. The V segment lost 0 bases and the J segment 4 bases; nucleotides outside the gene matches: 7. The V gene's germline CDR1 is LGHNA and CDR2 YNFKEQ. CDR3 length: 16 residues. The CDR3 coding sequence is TGTGCCAGCAGCCAAGAGGACAGGGATGACATCTATGGCTACACCTTC. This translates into CASSQEDRDDIYGYTF.

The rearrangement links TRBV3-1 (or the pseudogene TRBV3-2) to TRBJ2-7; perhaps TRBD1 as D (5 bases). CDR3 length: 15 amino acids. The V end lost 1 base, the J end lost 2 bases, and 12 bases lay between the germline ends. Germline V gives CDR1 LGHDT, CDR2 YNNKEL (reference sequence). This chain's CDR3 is CASSQGMTATYEQYF. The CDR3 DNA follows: TGTGCCAGCAGCCAAGGGATGACAGCGACCTACGAGCAGTACTTC.

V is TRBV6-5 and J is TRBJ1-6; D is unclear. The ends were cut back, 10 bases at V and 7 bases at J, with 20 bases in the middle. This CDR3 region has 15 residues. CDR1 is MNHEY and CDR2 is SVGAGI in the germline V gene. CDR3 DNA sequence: TGTGCCACCCAGCCCCGGGAGGGCTTCAATTCACCCCTCCACTTT. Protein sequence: CATQPREGFNSPLHF.

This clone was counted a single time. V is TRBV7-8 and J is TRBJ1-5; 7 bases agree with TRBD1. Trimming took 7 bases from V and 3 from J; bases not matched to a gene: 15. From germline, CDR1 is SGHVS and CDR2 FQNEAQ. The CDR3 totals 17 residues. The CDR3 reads CASTSRETGITNQPQHF. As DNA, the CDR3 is TGTGCCAGCACCTCGAGAGAGACAGGGATTACCAATCAGCCCCAGCATTTT.

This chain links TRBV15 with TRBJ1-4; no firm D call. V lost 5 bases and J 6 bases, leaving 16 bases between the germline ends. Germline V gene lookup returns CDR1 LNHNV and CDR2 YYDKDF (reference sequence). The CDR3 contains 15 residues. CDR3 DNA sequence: TGTGCCACCAGCGAAGAAGCTTTTCCTGATGAAAAACTGTTTTTT. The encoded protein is CATSEEAFPDEKLFF.

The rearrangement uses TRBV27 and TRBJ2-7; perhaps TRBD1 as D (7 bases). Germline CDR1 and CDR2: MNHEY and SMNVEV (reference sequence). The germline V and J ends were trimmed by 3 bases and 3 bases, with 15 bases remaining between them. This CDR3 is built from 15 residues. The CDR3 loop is CASSFGQGGIYEQYF. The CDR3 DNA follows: TGTGCCAGCAGTTTCGGCCAGGGGGGAATCTACGAGCAGTACTTC.

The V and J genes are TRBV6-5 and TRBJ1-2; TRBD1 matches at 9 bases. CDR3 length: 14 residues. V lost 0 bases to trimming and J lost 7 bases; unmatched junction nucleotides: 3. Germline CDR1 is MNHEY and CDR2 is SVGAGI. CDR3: CASSYSGQGSGYTF. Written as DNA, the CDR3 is TGTGCCAGCAGTTACTCGGGACAGGGCAGTGGCTACACCTTC.

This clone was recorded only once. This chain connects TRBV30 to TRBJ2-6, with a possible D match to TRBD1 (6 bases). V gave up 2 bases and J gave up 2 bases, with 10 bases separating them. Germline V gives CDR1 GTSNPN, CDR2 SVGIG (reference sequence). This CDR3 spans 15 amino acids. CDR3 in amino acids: CAWSTRGTGANVLTF. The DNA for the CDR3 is TGTGCCTGGAGTACCAGGGGTACTGGGGCCAACGTCCTGACTTTC.

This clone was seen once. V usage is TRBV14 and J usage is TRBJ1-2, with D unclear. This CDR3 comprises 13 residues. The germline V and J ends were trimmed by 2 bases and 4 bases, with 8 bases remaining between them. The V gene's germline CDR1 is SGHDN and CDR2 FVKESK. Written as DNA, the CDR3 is TGTGCCAGCAGCCAACTCGTCGGCTATGGCTACACCTTC. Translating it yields CASSQLVGYGYTF.

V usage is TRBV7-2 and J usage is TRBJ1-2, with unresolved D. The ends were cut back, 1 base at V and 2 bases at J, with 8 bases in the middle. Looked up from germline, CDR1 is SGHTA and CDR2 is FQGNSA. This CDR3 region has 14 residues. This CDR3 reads CASSLEIRNYGYTF. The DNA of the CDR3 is TGTGCCAGCAGCTTAGAAATTCGGAACTATGGCTACACCTTC.

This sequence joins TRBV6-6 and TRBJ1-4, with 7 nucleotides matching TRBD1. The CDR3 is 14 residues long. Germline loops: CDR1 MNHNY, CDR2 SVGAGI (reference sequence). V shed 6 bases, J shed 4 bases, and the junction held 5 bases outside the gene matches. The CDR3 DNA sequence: TGTGCCAGCAGGCAGGGGGGAGTTAATGAAAAACTGTTTTTT. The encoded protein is CASRQGGVNEKLFF.

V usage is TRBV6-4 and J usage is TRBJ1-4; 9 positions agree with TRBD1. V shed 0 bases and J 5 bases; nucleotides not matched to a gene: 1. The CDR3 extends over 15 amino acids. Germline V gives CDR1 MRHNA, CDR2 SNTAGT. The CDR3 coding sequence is TGTGCCAGCAGTGACTCCGGGACAGGGAATGAAAAACTGTTTTTT. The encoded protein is CASSDSGTGNEKLFF.

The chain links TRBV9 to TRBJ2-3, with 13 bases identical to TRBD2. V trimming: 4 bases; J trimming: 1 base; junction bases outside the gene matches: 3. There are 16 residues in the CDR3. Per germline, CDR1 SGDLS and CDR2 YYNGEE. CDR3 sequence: CASSTGTSGGTDTQYF. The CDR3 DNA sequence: TGTGCCAGCAGCACCGGGACTAGCGGGGGCACAGATACGCAGTATTTT.

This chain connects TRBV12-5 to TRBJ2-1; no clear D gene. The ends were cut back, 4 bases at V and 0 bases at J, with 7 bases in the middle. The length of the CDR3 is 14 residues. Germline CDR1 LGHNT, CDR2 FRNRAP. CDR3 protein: CASGSLYSYNEQFF. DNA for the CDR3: TGTGCTAGTGGTTCTCTATACTCCTACAATGAGCAGTTCTTC.

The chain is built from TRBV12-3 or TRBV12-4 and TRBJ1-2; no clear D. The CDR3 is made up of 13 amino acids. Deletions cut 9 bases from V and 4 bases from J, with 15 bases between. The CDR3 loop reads CASTPLVGYGYTF. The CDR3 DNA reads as TGTGCCAGTACACCCCTGGTTGGCTATGGCTACACCTTC.

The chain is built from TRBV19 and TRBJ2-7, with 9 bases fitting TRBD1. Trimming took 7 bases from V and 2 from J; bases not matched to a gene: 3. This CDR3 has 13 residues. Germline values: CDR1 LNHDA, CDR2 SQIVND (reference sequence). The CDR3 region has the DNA TGTGCCAGTAAGGGGACAGGGACCTACGAGCAGTACTTC. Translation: CASKGTGTYEQYF. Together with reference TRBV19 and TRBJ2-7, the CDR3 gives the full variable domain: DGGITQSPKYLFRKEGQNVTLSCEQNLNHDAMYWYRQDPGQGLRLIYYSQIVNDFQKGDIAEGYSVSREKKESFPLTVTSAQKNPTAFYLCASKGTGTYEQYFGPGTRLTVT.

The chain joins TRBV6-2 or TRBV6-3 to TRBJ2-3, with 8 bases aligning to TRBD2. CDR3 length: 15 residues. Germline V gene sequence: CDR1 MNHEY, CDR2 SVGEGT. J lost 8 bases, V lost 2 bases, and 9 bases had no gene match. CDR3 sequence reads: CASSYGTRRGGTQYF. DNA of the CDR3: TGTGCCAGCAGTTACGGGACTAGGAGGGGCGGTACGCAGTATTTT.

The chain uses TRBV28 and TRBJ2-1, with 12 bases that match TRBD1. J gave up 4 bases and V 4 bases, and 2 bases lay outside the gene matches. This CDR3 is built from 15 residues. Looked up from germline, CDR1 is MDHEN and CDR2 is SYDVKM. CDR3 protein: CASSSGQGAYNEQFF. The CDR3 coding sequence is TGTGCCAGCAGTTCGGGACAGGGGGCTTACAATGAGCAGTTCTTC.

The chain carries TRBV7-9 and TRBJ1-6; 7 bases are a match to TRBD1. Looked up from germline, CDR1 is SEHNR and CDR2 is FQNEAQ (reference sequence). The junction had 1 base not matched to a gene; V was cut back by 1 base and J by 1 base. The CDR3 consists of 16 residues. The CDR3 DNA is TGTGCCAGCAGCTTAGGACAGGGATCCTATAATTCACCCCTCCACTTT. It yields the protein CASSLGQGSYNSPLHF.

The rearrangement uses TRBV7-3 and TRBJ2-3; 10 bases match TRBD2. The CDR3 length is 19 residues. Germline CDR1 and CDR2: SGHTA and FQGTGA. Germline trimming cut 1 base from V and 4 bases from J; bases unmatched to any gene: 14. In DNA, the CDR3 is TGTGCCAGCAGCTTAAAGAATATCAGGGCTAGCGGGAGTGCAGATACGCAGTATTTT. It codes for CASSLKNIRASGSADTQYF.